The 25 T cell receptor beta chains listed next were all sequenced from one sample in a study of blood T cell repertoires in COVID-19. Assay: immunoSEQ multiplex PCR; the TCRdb copy retains only in-frame clones and omits some. The sample yields about 66,000 clones, 86% seen once. What was sequenced was peripheral blood. The receptor source for this set is a man between 45 and 60 years old with active COVID-19.

CDR3: CASSLGWSGLGNEQFF. Written as DNA, the CDR3 is TGTGCCAGCAGCTTAGGTTGGTCGGGGTTGGGCAATGAGCAGTTCTTC. This sequence joins TRBV11-3 and TRBJ2-1; tentative D call: TRBD2 (5 bases). The germline CDR1 and CDR2 sequences are SGHNT and YENEEA. V was trimmed by 1 base and J by 6 bases, leaving 16 bases between them. The CDR3 is made up of 16 amino acids.

This chain connects TRBV6-1 to TRBJ1-5, with D possibly being TRBD1 (5 bases). The CDR3 runs 16 residues. Germline V gene sequence: CDR1 MNHNS, CDR2 SASEGT. Trimming shortened V by 2 bases and J by 4 bases, and 15 bases separated the two germline ends. The CDR3 DNA reads TGTGCCAGCAGTGAATGGTCTGGACATCGAAATCAGCCCCAGCATTTT. Translation: CASSEWSGHRNQPQHF.

The CDR3 DNA reads as TGCAGCGTAGGACAGGGCGGAAATTCACCCCTCCACTTT. Translation: CSVGQGGNSPLHF. The chain uses TRBV29-1 and TRBJ1-6, with 8 positions matching TRBD1. With 6 bases clipped from V and 7 bases from J, the junction kept 5 bases outside the gene matches. From germline, CDR1 is SQVTM and CDR2 ANQGSEA. This CDR3 is built from 13 residues.

The J gene is TRBJ2-1, the V gene TRBV25-1; TRBD1 is a possible D gene (6 bases). The CDR3 is made up of 13 amino acids. Trimming cost V 6 bases and J 7 bases, with 13 bases left between them. Germline V gene lookup returns CDR1 MGHDK and CDR2 SYGVNS. CDR3 region: CASRDRMDNEQFF. The CDR3 bases are TGTGCCAGCAGGGACAGAATGGATAATGAGCAGTTCTTC.

V gene TRBV3-1 (or the pseudogene TRBV3-2) combines with J gene TRBJ2-6; D unresolved. Looked up from germline, CDR1 is LGHDT and CDR2 is YNNKEL (reference sequence). V was pared by 1 base and J by 4 bases, with 8 bases between. The CDR3 contains 15 residues. The CDR3 region has the DNA TGTGCCAGCAGCCAAGCCCAGGTGGGGGCCAACGTCCTGACTTTC. Protein: CASSQAQVGANVLTF.

The chain links TRBV5-4 to TRBJ2-1, with TRBD1 identical over 8 bases. V shed 4 bases and J 9 bases; nucleotides not matched to a gene: 9. Germline V gene sequence: CDR1 SGHNT, CDR2 YYREEE (reference sequence). The CDR3 spans 14 residues. CDR3 loop: CASSHGQGASEQFF. The CDR3 DNA reads as TGTGCCAGCAGCCACGGACAGGGAGCGAGTGAGCAGTTCTTC.

This clone was seen only once. The chain combines TRBV6-1 with TRBJ2-7; D might be TRBD1 (6 bases). Trimming cost V 3 bases and J 4 bases, with 10 bases left between them. CDR3 length equals 13 residues. Per the germline V gene, CDR1 is MNHNS and CDR2 is SASEGT. The DNA for the CDR3 is TGTGCCAGCAGTGAGACAACAGGGTACGAGCAGTACTTC. This codes for CASSETTGYEQYF.

The chain recombines TRBV19 with TRBJ1-2, with a tentative D call TRBD1 (6 bases). Germline CDR1 LNHDA, CDR2 SQIVND (reference sequence). V was shortened by 7 bases and J by 3 bases, with 15 bases between the two germline ends. The CDR3 is made up of 14 amino acids. The CDR3 is CASTRRDTYYGYTF. The DNA for the CDR3 is TGTGCCAGTACCAGAAGGGACACCTACTATGGCTACACCTTC.

The chain carries TRBV9 and TRBJ1-5; 9 nucleotides line up with TRBD1. V lost 3 bases to trimming and J lost 3 bases; unmatched junction nucleotides: 4. This CDR3 has 15 residues. The V gene's germline CDR1 is SGDLS and CDR2 YYNGEE. The CDR3 nucleotides read TGTGCCAGCAGCGCGGGACAGGGTTACAATCAGCCCCAGCATTTT. This codes for CASSAGQGYNQPQHF.

The rearrangement joins TRBV7-9 to TRBJ2-1; weak D call: TRBD2 (6 bases). The V and J ends lost 1 base and 4 bases respectively, with 20 bases between them. CDR3 length equals 18 residues. The germline V gene has CDR1 SEHNR and CDR2 FQNEAQ (reference sequence). The CDR3 spells CASSLDGTSGGIYNEQFF. The CDR3 DNA reads TGTGCCAGCAGCTTAGACGGGACCTCCGGAGGGATTTACAATGAGCAGTTCTTC. Combining the CDR3 with reference TRBV7-9 and TRBJ2-1 gives the whole variable domain DTGVSQNPRHKITKRGQNVTFRCDPISEHNRLYWYRQTLGQGPEFLTYFQNEAQLEKSRLLSDRFSAERPKGSFSTLEIQRTEQGDSAMYLCASSLDGTSGGIYNEQFFGPGTRLTVL.

The chain joins TRBV19 to TRBJ1-6, with TRBD1 as a possible D gene (6 bases). Trimming cost V 4 bases and J 7 bases, with 14 bases left between them. Germline lookup yields CDR1 LNHDA and CDR2 SQIVND (reference sequence). CDR3 length equals 15 residues. The CDR3 here is CASSTMDSRNSPLHF. The CDR3 nucleotides read TGTGCCAGTAGTACCATGGACAGCCGAAATTCACCCCTCCACTTT.

This sequence joins TRBV5-1 and TRBJ1-1; weak D call: TRBD1 (6 bases). This CDR3 spans 16 amino acids. V lost 1 base, J lost 0 bases, and 13 bases lay in between. In germline, CDR1 is SGHRS, CDR2 YFSETQ. CDR3 amino acids: CASSLPTTGMNTEAFF. In nucleotides, the CDR3 is TGCGCCAGCAGCTTGCCTACGACAGGAATGAACACTGAAGCTTTCTTT.

The chain carries TRBV5-8 and TRBJ1-2; 9 nucleotides agree with TRBD1. The V and J ends lost 4 bases and 1 base, in that order; junction bases with no gene match: 8. The CDR3 consists of 16 residues. Germline V gives CDR1 SGHTS, CDR2 YDEGEE. The CDR3 DNA follows: TGTGCCAGCAGCCCAGGGACAGGGACCGTTAACTATGGCTACACCTTC. As protein: CASSPGTGTVNYGYTF.

The chain employs TRBV3-1 (or the pseudogene TRBV3-2) and TRBJ2-4; possible D gene TRBD1, 6 bases. V was trimmed by 1 base and J by 3 bases, leaving 22 bases between them. The CDR3 sequence is 19 residues long. Germline CDR1 and CDR2: LGHDT and YNNKEL (reference sequence). CDR3 sequence reads: CASSQVYGDKGSIKNIQYF. The CDR3 DNA reads TGTGCCAGCAGCCAAGTTTACGGGGACAAAGGTAGTATCAAAAACATTCAGTACTTC.

The chain employs TRBV27 and TRBJ2-1; 7 bases agree with TRBD1. V dropped 3 bases and J dropped 0; count of bases not matched to a gene: 8. Germline loops: CDR1 MNHEY, CDR2 SMNVEV (reference sequence). This CDR3 spans 17 amino acids. As DNA, the CDR3 is TGTGCCAGCAGTTTCACACCGGGACAGAGCTCCTACAATGAGCAGTTCTTC. As protein: CASSFTPGQSSYNEQFF.

DNA of the CDR3: TGCGCCAGCAGTAGGACAGGGAACACTGAAGCTTTCTTT. As protein: CASSRTGNTEAFF. The chain joins TRBV10-1 to TRBJ1-1; 7 nucleotides agree with TRBD1. Germline CDR1 is WNHNN and CDR2 is SYGVQD (reference sequence). After removal of 5 bases from V and 1 base from J, the junction contained 1 base not matched to a gene. The length of the CDR3 is 13 residues.

The chain recombines TRBV5-1 with TRBJ2-5; 7 bases are shared with TRBD2. V dropped 1 base and J dropped 2; count of bases not matched to a gene: 2. The CDR3 loop spans 14 amino acids. From germline, CDR1 is SGHRS and CDR2 YFSETQ. DNA for the CDR3: TGCGCCAGCAGCTTGAGCGGGGCACAAGAGACCCAGTACTTC. Protein product: CASSLSGAQETQYF.

The genes are TRBV6-5 and TRBJ1-1; TRBD1 agrees at 8 bases. The germline V gene encodes CDR1 MNHEY and CDR2 SVGAGI. The CDR3 loop spans 15 amino acids. J lost 8 bases, V lost 6 bases, and 14 bases had no gene match. This CDR3 is CASRLQGAPPSEAFF. CDR3 in DNA: TGTGCCAGCAGATTGCAGGGGGCCCCGCCGAGCGAAGCTTTCTTT.

The rearrangement links TRBV10-3 to TRBJ2-1, with TRBD2 identical over 9 bases. CDR3 length equals 15 residues. Germline values: CDR1 ENHRY, CDR2 SYGVKD. Unmatched junction bases numbered 8, after V lost 4 bases and J lost 7 bases. CDR3 nucleotides: TGTGCCATCAGTGTAGGCGGGGGGGCCCTGAATGAGCAGTTCTTC. Residues: CAISVGGGALNEQFF.

The chain combines TRBV5-6 with TRBJ2-1; D is undetermined. Germline loops: CDR1 SGHDT, CDR2 YYEEEE. The CDR3 is 12 residues long. Trimming removed 5 bases from V and 4 bases from J, with 7 bases in between. In DNA form, the CDR3 reads TGTGCCAGCAGTTTCAGTTACAATGAGCAGTTCTTC. It yields the protein CASSFSYNEQFF.

The chain recombines TRBV5-4 with TRBJ2-7; 8 nucleotides align to TRBD1. J was trimmed by 1 base and V by 4 bases; bases with no gene match: 13. This CDR3 is built from 17 residues. Germline assignment: CDR1 SGHNT and CDR2 YYREEE (reference sequence). CDR3 sequence: CASSALTGVVTSYEQYF. In DNA, the CDR3 is TGTGCCAGCAGCGCACTGACAGGGGTGGTGACGTCCTACGAGCAGTACTTC.

The chain employs TRBV18 and TRBJ2-3; 7 bases align to TRBD1. The CDR3 totals 14 residues. The V segment lost 5 bases and the J segment 6 bases; nucleotides outside the gene matches: 8. Germline lookup yields CDR1 KGHSH and CDR2 LQKENI. The CDR3, as DNA: TGTGCCAGCTCAATGAACAGGGGCCAGGATACGCAGTATTTT. Amino acids: CASSMNRGQDTQYF.

The chain recombines TRBV7-2 with TRBJ2-6, with TRBD1 matching 8 bases. J lost 0 bases, V lost 5 bases, and 9 bases had no gene match. Germline CDR1 SGHTA, CDR2 FQGNSA. This CDR3 has 18 residues. The DNA for the CDR3 is TGTGCCAGCAGCCTAGGGGACAGGTTCAGCTCTGGGGCCAACGTCCTGACTTTC. This sequence encodes CASSLGDRFSSGANVLTF.

The chain combines TRBV11-2 with TRBJ2-1; D is unresolved. The CDR3 loop spans 13 amino acids. Germline lookup yields CDR1 SGHAT and CDR2 FQNNGV. V was pared by 5 bases and J by 2 bases, with 7 bases between. The CDR3 reads CASSNEAYNEQFF. CDR3 DNA sequence: TGTGCCAGCAGCAACGAGGCCTACAATGAGCAGTTCTTC.

This clone was detected only a few times. The rearrangement joins TRBV2 to TRBJ1-5; D is possibly TRBD1 (6 bases). The CDR3 consists of 14 residues. Germline-derived CDR1 and CDR2 are SNHLY and FYNNEI. The V gene lost 4 bases and the J gene lost 4 bases, with 11 bases spanning the gap. The CDR3 reads CASSGGQSNQPQHF. The CDR3 DNA sequence: TGTGCCAGCAGTGGTGGACAGAGTAATCAGCCCCAGCATTTT.